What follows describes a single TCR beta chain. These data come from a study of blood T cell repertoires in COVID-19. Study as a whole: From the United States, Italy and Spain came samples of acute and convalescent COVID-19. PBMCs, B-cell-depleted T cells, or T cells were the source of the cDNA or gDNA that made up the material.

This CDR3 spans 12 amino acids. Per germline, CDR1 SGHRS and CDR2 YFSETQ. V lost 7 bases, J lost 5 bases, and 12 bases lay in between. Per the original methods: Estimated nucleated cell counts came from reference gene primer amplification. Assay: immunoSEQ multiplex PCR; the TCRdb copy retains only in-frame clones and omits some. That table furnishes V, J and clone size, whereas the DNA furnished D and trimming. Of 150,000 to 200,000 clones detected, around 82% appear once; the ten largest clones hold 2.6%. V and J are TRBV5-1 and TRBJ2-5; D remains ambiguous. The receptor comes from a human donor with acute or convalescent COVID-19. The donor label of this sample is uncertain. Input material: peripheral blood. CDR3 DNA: TGCGCCAGCTCGGCCATGAGGGAGACCCAGTACTTC. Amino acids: CASSAMRETQYF.